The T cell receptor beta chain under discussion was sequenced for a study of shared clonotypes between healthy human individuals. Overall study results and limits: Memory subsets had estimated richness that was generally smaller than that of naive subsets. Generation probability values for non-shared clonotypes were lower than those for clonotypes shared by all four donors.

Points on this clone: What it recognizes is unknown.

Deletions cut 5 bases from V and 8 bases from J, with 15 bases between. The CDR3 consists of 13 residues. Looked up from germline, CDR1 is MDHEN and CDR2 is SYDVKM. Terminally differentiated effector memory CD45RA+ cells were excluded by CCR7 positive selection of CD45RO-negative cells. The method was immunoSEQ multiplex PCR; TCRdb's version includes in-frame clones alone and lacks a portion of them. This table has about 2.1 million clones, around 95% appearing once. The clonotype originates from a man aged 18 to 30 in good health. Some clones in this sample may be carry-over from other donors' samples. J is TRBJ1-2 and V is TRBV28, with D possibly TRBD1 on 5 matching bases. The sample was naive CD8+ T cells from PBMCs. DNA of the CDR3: TGTGCCAGCAGTCCCAAGGGGATTCGGGGCTACACCTTC. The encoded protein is CASSPKGIRGYTF.